These 21 T cell receptor beta chains were sequenced from one sample in a study of T-cell memory formation after mild COVID-19. TCRdb reprocessed the 5' RACE reads via MiXCR and lists one record per CDR3 protein. This table holds approximately 230,000 distinct CDR3 sequences, about a sixth found once. The material sequenced was PBMCs or a T cell subset sorted from them (not recorded which). Source of these receptors: a man aged 18-30 years who had mild COVID-19 (a few samples of this study predate the infection). Cell type and time point are not known.

This clonotype has ten or more counts. This sequence joins TRBV5-1 and TRBJ1-1; D gene uncertain. The V gene's germline CDR1 is SGHRS and CDR2 YFSETQ. CDR3 length: 13 amino acids. V was pared by 5 bases and J by 1 base, with 9 bases between. The CDR3 region has the DNA TGCGCCAGCAGACCTACAGCGAACACTGAAGCTTTCTTT. It yields the protein CASRPTANTEAFF.

The gene calls are TRBV4-3 and TRBJ1-1, with a weak D call TRBD1 (5 bases). Germline CDR1 and CDR2: LGHNA and YSLEER. V lost 0 bases and J lost 0, with 11 bases in between. This CDR3 region has 16 residues. This chain's CDR3 is CASSQDRGLLNTEAFF. The CDR3 DNA is TGCGCCAGCAGCCAAGATAGGGGACTGCTGAACACTGAAGCTTTCTTT.

This clonotype was observed at least ten times. One junction end does not reproduce the germline sequence, and a read error may be involved. V and J are TRBV5-1 and TRBJ2-3; TRBD1 matches at 9 bases. The germline V gene has CDR1 SGHRS and CDR2 YFSETQ. There are 14 residues in the CDR3. CDR3 sequence: CASSLGTGSDTQYF. CDR3 coding DNA: TGTGCCAGCAGCTTAGGGACAGGGTCAGATACGCAGTATTTT.

The chain combines TRBV20-1 with TRBJ1-2; 7 bases are a match to TRBD1. This CDR3 contains 12 residues. Germline V gives CDR1 DFQATT, CDR2 SNEGSKA (reference sequence). With V trimmed by 3 bases and J by 8 bases, 6 bases remained unmatched. The CDR3 DNA is TGCAGTGCTAGGAGGGGGCTAGGGGGCTACACCTTC. Translation gives CSARRGLGGYTF.

Only a few counts were recorded for this clonotype. The chain couples TRBV6-5 to TRBJ1-3; TRBD1 is a possible D gene (6 bases). The germline V and J ends were trimmed by 8 bases and 0 bases, with 14 bases remaining between them. This CDR3 has 15 amino acids. Germline V gives CDR1 MNHEY, CDR2 SVGAGI. This chain's CDR3 is CASRWGAHSGNTIYF. The CDR3 DNA follows: TGTGCCAGCCGCTGGGGGGCCCACTCTGGAAACACCATATATTTT.

This clonotype was detected a few times. V is TRBV6-2 or TRBV6-3 and J is TRBJ2-3, with unresolved D. The CDR3 covers 13 residues. Germline CDR1 reads MNHEY; CDR2 reads SVGEGT. V gave up 1 base and J gave up 0 bases, with 2 bases separating them. CDR3 bases: TGTGCCAGCAGTTACTTTAGCACAGATACGCAGTATTTT. It encodes CASSYFSTDTQYF.

V gene TRBV15 combines with J gene TRBJ2-7; 7 bases are shared with TRBD1. Trimming removed 3 bases from V and 2 bases from J; junction bases left unmatched: 7. The CDR3 extends over 15 amino acids. Germline CDR1 and CDR2: LNHNV and YYDKDF (reference sequence). In DNA form, the CDR3 reads TGTGCCACCAGCAGGGCCTCGGGACAGACCTACGAGCAGTACTTC. This encodes CATSRASGQTYEQYF.

This clonotype has only a few counts. The chain links TRBV7-9 to TRBJ2-7; 8 bases map to TRBD1. The germline V gene encodes CDR1 SEHNR and CDR2 FQNEAQ (reference sequence). This CDR3 spans 15 amino acids. V shed 4 bases, J shed 3 bases, and the junction held 8 bases outside the gene matches. Written as DNA, the CDR3 is TGTGCCAGCAGCTCAAGGACAGGGAAGAACTACGAGCAGTACGTC. Translating it yields CASSSRTGKNYEQYV.

This clonotype was observed a handful of times. This chain's CDR3 is CASSSPGATNEKLFF. The CDR3 coding sequence is TGTGCCAGCAGTTCACCTGGGGCAACTAATGAAAAACTGTTTTTT. This chain joins TRBV28 and TRBJ1-4; D gene uncertain. The germline gives CDR1 MDHEN, CDR2 SYDVKM. CDR3 length: 15 residues. V was shortened by 4 bases and J by 0 bases, with 9 bases between the two germline ends.

Concerning this clonotype itself: It may be a read error: a sequence one base away is much more abundant. The chain uses TRBV5-6 and TRBJ1-1, with no clear D. V was cut by 3 bases and J by 1 base, with 13 bases left in between. This CDR3 has 15 amino acids. Germline CDR1 reads SGHDT; CDR2 reads YYEEEE. In nucleotides, the CDR3 is TGTGCCAGCAGCTACGCTAGACACTGGAACACTGAAGCTTTCTTT. Its protein is CASSYARHWNTEAFF.

This chain links TRBV7-2 with TRBJ2-3; no clear D gene. This CDR3 comprises 14 residues. V was clipped by 0 bases and J by 6 bases, with 10 bases between them. The germline CDR1 and CDR2 sequences are SGHTA and FQGNSA. The CDR3 DNA follows: TGTGCCAGCAGCTTAGCCACACCTAAGGATACGCAGTATTTT. Translation gives CASSLATPKDTQYF.

This sequence joins TRBV1 and TRBJ2-3; TRBD1, the table's D call, lacks a check against the DNA. TRBV1 is a recognized pseudogene. The CDR3 contains 14 residues. CDR3: CTSSQGRDADTQYF. The CDR3 coding sequence is TGCACCAGCAGCCAGGGAAGGGACGCAGATACGCAGTATTTT.

The chain employs TRBV5-6 and TRBJ2-5, with 10 positions matching TRBD2. Germline CDR1 reads SGHDT; CDR2 reads YYEEEE. The CDR3 has 13 residues. V gave up 4 bases and J gave up 13 bases; unmatched junction bases: 10. CDR3 in amino acids: CASSGRLAGAWYF. CDR3 coding DNA: TGTGCCAGCAGCGGGCGGCTAGCGGGGGCCTGGTACTTC.

This clonotype turned up a few times. This rearrangement joins TRBV7-9 to TRBJ2-2; tentative D call: TRBD2 (6 bases). V was pared by 5 bases and J by 4 bases, with 11 bases between. Germline CDR1 reads SEHNR; CDR2 reads FQNEAQ (reference sequence). The CDR3 totals 14 residues. In DNA form, the CDR3 reads TGTGCCAGCAGCGCCCGGCGGGGCACCGGGGAGCTGTTTTTT. This encodes CASSARRGTGELFF.

The chain combines TRBV7-3 with TRBJ2-3, with 8 positions matching TRBD2. Trimming took 4 bases from V and 1 from J; bases not matched to a gene: 4. The CDR3 is 15 amino acids. Germline lookup yields CDR1 SGHTA and CDR2 FQGTGA. CDR3 protein: CASSSQRGRTDTQYF. The CDR3 DNA follows: TGTGCCAGCAGCTCCCAGCGGGGGCGCACAGATACGCAGTATTTT.

There are a few counts of this clonotype. Relative to the germline gene, one junction end is altered; a read error may explain this. CDR3: CASSPDRALSTDTQYF. The CDR3 nucleotides read TGTGCTAGCAGCCCCGACAGGGCCCTTAGCACAGATACGCAGTATTTT. V is TRBV7-7 and J is TRBJ2-3; 7 nucleotides line up with TRBD1. The germline CDR1 and CDR2 sequences are SSHAT and FNYEAQ (reference sequence). The CDR3 totals 16 residues.

This clonotype was observed a few times. The V call is TRBV20-1, the J call TRBJ1-1; D remains ambiguous. V dropped 4 bases and J dropped 0 bases, with 15 bases sitting between them. Germline loops: CDR1 DFQATT, CDR2 SNEGSKA (reference sequence). The CDR3 totals 15 residues. This CDR3 is CSATGQPTMNTEAFF. CDR3 bases: TGCAGTGCTACTGGCCAACCTACTATGAACACTGAAGCTTTCTTT.

The CDR3 sequence is CASSISLSNSPLHF. The CDR3 nucleotides read TGTGCCAGTAGTATCAGCCTATCTAATTCACCCCTCCACTTT. The rearrangement joins TRBV19 to TRBJ1-6; D not certain. The germline CDR1 and CDR2 sequences are LNHDA and SQIVND (reference sequence). With 3 bases removed from V and 6 bases from J, the gap between germline ends came to 9 bases. The CDR3 runs to 14 residues.

The CDR3 sequence is CASRKTGANEQFF. The CDR3 region has the DNA TGTGCCAGCAGAAAGACAGGAGCCAATGAGCAGTTCTTC. The chain carries TRBV11-3 and TRBJ2-1, with D perhaps TRBD1 (6 bases). In germline, CDR1 is SGHNT, CDR2 YENEEA. The CDR3 length is 13 residues. V was cut by 6 bases and J by 6 bases, with 12 bases left in between.

The chain employs TRBV3-1 and TRBJ1-5; 7 bases agree with TRBD1. The CDR3 loop spans 16 amino acids. Germline loops: CDR1 LGHDT, CDR2 YNNKEL (reference sequence). V lost 3 bases, J lost 2 bases, and 7 bases stayed unmatched. CDR3 protein: CASSQNIDRGNQPQHF. In nucleotides, the CDR3 is TGTGCCAGCAGCCAGAATATAGACAGGGGCAATCAGCCCCAGCATTTT.

This clonotype was picked up a small number of times. The chain links TRBV18 to TRBJ2-7; 11 bases align to TRBD1. Trimming at V came to 3 bases and at J to 2 bases, leaving 9 bases not matched to a gene. The CDR3 sequence is 17 residues long. The germline V gene encodes CDR1 KGHSH and CDR2 LQKENI. This CDR3 is CASSPAGPGQGAYEQYF. CDR3 bases: TGTGCCAGCTCACCGGCGGGGCCGGGACAGGGGGCCTACGAGCAGTACTTC.